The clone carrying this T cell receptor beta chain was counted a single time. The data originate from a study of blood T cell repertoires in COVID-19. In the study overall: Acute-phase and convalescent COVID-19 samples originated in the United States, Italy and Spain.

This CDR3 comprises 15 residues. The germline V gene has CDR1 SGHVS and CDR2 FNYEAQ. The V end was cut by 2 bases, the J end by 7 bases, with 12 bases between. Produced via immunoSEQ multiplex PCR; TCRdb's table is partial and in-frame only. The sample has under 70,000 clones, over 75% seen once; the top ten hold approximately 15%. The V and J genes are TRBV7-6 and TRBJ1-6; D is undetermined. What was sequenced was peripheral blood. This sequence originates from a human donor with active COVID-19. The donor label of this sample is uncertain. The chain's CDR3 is CASSLSEVGNSPLHF. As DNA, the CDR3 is TGTGCCAGCAGCTTAAGTGAGGTCGGCAATTCACCCCTCCACTTT.